Below, 21 T cell receptor beta chains from the same sample are listed, as sequenced in a study of identical twins. One entry per CDR3 protein results from TCRdb running MiXCR on the 5' RACE reads. The table includes about 160,000 distinct CDR3 sequences, roughly 3.2% detected once. Source material: memory T cells sorted from blood. These receptors originate from a man in his late teens or twenties in good health.

This clonotype was seen many times. The rearrangement uses TRBV4-1 and TRBJ1-5; D is uncertain. CDR1 and CDR2 from the germline V gene are MGHRA and YSYEKL. V was trimmed by 1 base and J by 1 base, leaving 11 bases between them. The CDR3 consists of 16 residues. For the CDR3, the DNA is TGCGCCAGCAGCCAAGGCGAGGGTCTCAGCAATCAGCCCCAGCATTTT. Its protein product is CASSQGEGLSNQPQHF.

The CDR3 DNA reads TGTGCCTGGAGTGTGGGCGGGGTCCAAGAGACCCAGTACTTC. Its protein product is CAWSVGGVQETQYF. This rearrangement joins TRBV30 to TRBJ2-5; perhaps TRBD2 as D (6 bases). The length of the CDR3 is 14 residues. V lost 0 bases to trimming and J lost 1 base, with 9 bases between them. Germline CDR1 reads GTSNPN; CDR2 reads SVGIG (reference sequence).

This clonotype was observed at least ten times. The chain couples TRBV5-1 to TRBJ2-5; D not resolved. The V gene lost 4 bases and the J gene lost 5 bases, with 15 bases spanning the gap. CDR1 and CDR2 (germline): SGHRS, YFSETQ. The CDR3 runs 14 residues. The chain's CDR3 is CASSLPEVMETQYF. DNA for the CDR3: TGCGCCAGCAGCCTTCCCGAGGTGATGGAGACCCAGTACTTC. Drawing the rest from reference TRBV5-1 and TRBJ2-5, the complete variable domain is KAGVTQTPRYLIKTRGQQVTLSCSPISGHRSVSWYQQTPGQGLQFLFEYFSETQRNKGNFPGRFSGRQFSNSRSEMNVSTLELGDSALYLCASSLPEVMETQYFGPGTRLLVL.

V and J are TRBV18 and TRBJ2-2; 9 nucleotides line up with TRBD1. J was trimmed by 5 bases and V by 6 bases; bases with no gene match: 4. Germline values: CDR1 KGHSH, CDR2 LQKENI. The CDR3 sequence is 14 residues long. The CDR3 coding sequence is TGTGCCAGCTCGGGACAGGGACGAACCGGGGAGCTGTTTTTT. It encodes CASSGQGRTGELFF.

This clonotype was observed many times. CDR3 nucleotides: TGTGCCAGCTCAAAGGGGGGCTTGGGTTACGAGCAGTACGTC. Encoded protein: CASSKGGLGYEQYV. The rearrangement links TRBV2 to TRBJ2-7, with D possibly being TRBD1 or TRBD2 (6 bases each). This CDR3 has 14 amino acids. Trimming left V 8 bases short and J 4 bases short, with 18 bases between. CDR1 and CDR2 from the germline V gene are SNHLY and FYNNEI.

This clonotype occurred many times. The rearrangement links TRBV5-1 to TRBJ2-2; no reliable D call. CDR1 SGHRS and CDR2 YFSETQ come from the germline V gene. The CDR3 spans 14 residues. With 8 bases removed from V and 4 bases from J, the gap between germline ends came to 15 bases. The CDR3 DNA is TGCGCCAGTGGACCTGGCTCGGGCACCGGGGAGCTGTTTTTT. Residues: CASGPGSGTGELFF.

The sample holds a few counts of this clonotype. The chain combines TRBV25-1 with TRBJ2-6; 8 bases match TRBD1. Germline loops: CDR1 MGHDK, CDR2 SYGVNS. The V segment lost 2 bases and the J segment 0 bases; nucleotides outside the gene matches: 3. The CDR3 consists of 17 residues. For the CDR3, the DNA is TGTGCCAGCAGTGAAACAGGGGGGAGCTCTGGGGCCAACGTCCTGACTTTC. Translation gives CASSETGGSSGANVLTF.

There are many counts of this clonotype. This rearrangement joins TRBV20-1 to TRBJ2-3; 14 nucleotides line up with TRBD2. J lost 7 bases, V lost 3 bases, and 6 bases had no gene match. This CDR3 spans 15 amino acids. The germline CDR1 and CDR2 sequences are DFQATT and SNEGSKA (reference sequence). CDR3 protein: CSASSGTSGSYTQYF. DNA of the CDR3: TGCAGTGCTAGCTCGGGGACTAGCGGGAGTTATACGCAGTATTTT.

This clonotype was recorded at least ten times. The genes are TRBV7-9 and TRBJ2-7; D call uncertain. V was cut by 5 bases and J by 4 bases, with 12 bases left in between. This CDR3 contains 13 residues. In germline, CDR1 is SEHNR, CDR2 FQNEAQ (reference sequence). In DNA, the CDR3 is TGTGCCAGCAGCCTACCCTCCAATTACGAGCAGTACTTC. It is translated as CASSLPSNYEQYF.

This clonotype has ten or more counts. The V gene is TRBV11-2, the J gene TRBJ2-1; 8 bases match TRBD2. This CDR3 region has 15 residues. Germline CDR1 is SGHAT and CDR2 is FQNNGV. With 5 bases clipped from V and 8 bases from J, the junction kept 11 bases outside the gene matches. The CDR3 protein is CASSTGGGTVDEQFF. The CDR3 DNA reads TGTGCCAGCAGCACCGGGGGGGGGACTGTGGATGAGCAGTTCTTC.

In this sample, this clonotype turned up many times. The gene calls are TRBV30 and TRBJ2-3; maybe TRBD2 (5 bases). This CDR3 is 13 amino acids long. CDR1 GTSNPN and CDR2 SVGIG come from the germline V gene (reference sequence). V lost 3 bases, J lost 5 bases, and 12 bases lay in between. DNA of the CDR3: TGTGCCTGGAGCCAACTAGGTCTAGATACGCAGTATTTT. It codes for CAWSQLGLDTQYF.

This clonotype was seen ten or more times. One end of the junction varies from germline; a read error may be responsible. This sequence joins TRBV5-5 and TRBJ2-1; 8 nucleotides align to TRBD1. The CDR3 has 15 residues. Germline V gene sequence: CDR1 SGHKS, CDR2 YYEKEE (reference sequence). DNA of the CDR3: TGTGCCAGCAGCTTGTTTCGGGGTCAGGGGGCTGCGGAGCTCTTC. The encoded protein is CASSLFRGQGAAELF.

The sample holds many counts of this clonotype. The rearrangement uses TRBV7-8 and TRBJ2-5; the D gene is possibly TRBD2 (5 bases). The CDR3 consists of 14 residues. Germline-derived CDR1 and CDR2 are SGHVS and FQNEAQ. Trimming pared 3 bases from V and 4 bases from J, leaving 12 bases between. The CDR3 sequence: CASSLGGWGETQYF. CDR3 nucleotides: TGTGCCAGCAGCTTGGGCGGGTGGGGAGAGACCCAGTACTTC.

This clonotype appeared many times. V is TRBV20-1 and J is TRBJ2-1, with D uncertain. Looked up from germline, CDR1 is DFQATT and CDR2 is SNEGSKA (reference sequence). The CDR3 length is 16 residues. The V gene lost 7 bases and the J gene lost 6 bases, with 25 bases spanning the gap. CDR3 sequence reads: CSGSAPAMRQINEQFF. The CDR3 bases are TGCAGTGGGTCGGCGCCGGCAATGCGGCAAATCAATGAGCAGTTCTTC.

This clonotype was counted many times. The chain couples TRBV20-1 to TRBJ2-6; unclear D gene. Per the germline V gene, CDR1 is DFQATT and CDR2 is SNEGSKA (reference sequence). Deletions cut 5 bases from V and 2 bases from J, with 13 bases between. CDR3 size: 15 residues. In nucleotides, the CDR3 is TGCAGTGCTGCCCAGCCGACTGCTGGGGCCAACGTCCTGACTTTC. It specifies CSAAQPTAGANVLTF.

The sample holds many counts of this clonotype. The chain has TRBV10-3 and TRBJ2-1; 13 positions agree with TRBD2. Germline V CDR1 and CDR2: ENHRY, SYGVKD. The CDR3 spans 15 residues. V dropped 6 bases and J dropped 5; count of bases not matched to a gene: 4. The CDR3 reads CAIRKGTSGNNEQFF. CDR3 coding DNA: TGTGCCATCAGGAAAGGGACTAGCGGGAACAATGAGCAGTTCTTC.

The chain has TRBV19 and TRBJ1-5, with 9 bases that match TRBD1. V shed 11 bases and J 0 bases; nucleotides not matched to a gene: 5. This CDR3 has 14 amino acids. Germline CDR1 LNHDA, CDR2 SQIVND (reference sequence). CDR3 residues: CASDRGLSNQPQHF. The CDR3 DNA follows: TGTGCCTCGGACAGGGGCCTTAGCAATCAGCCCCAGCATTTT.

This clonotype was detected many times. The chain is built from TRBV6-4 and TRBJ1-2, with D uncertain. Germline loops: CDR1 MRHNA, CDR2 SNTAGT. V lost 2 bases to trimming and J lost 4 bases, with 5 bases between them. The CDR3 runs to 12 residues. CDR3 residues: CASSDQGYGYTF. The DNA for the CDR3 is TGTGCCAGCAGTGACCAAGGCTATGGCTACACCTTC.

The sample holds many counts of this clonotype. The V and J genes are TRBV6-1 and TRBJ2-3; D is ambiguous. V lost 8 bases to trimming and J lost 0 bases, with 12 bases between them. This CDR3 comprises 14 residues. Per germline, CDR1 MNHNS and CDR2 SASEGT. CDR3 amino acids: CASRRSTSTDTQYF. The CDR3 bases are TGTGCCAGCCGGCGGAGCACTAGCACAGATACGCAGTATTTT.

Many counts were recorded for this clonotype. The chain has TRBV14 and TRBJ2-1; TRBD2 agrees at 13 bases. Germline loops: CDR1 SGHDN, CDR2 FVKESK. The V segment lost 4 bases and the J segment 5 bases; nucleotides outside the gene matches: 5. This CDR3 is 16 amino acids long. CDR3 nucleotides: TGTGCCAGCAGCCCCGGACTAGCGGGAGCCAACAATGAGCAGTTCTTC. Translated: CASSPGLAGANNEQFF.

This clonotype was detected many times. This chain links TRBV20-1 with TRBJ2-2, with 13 bases fitting TRBD2. Germline V gene data show CDR1 as DFQATT and CDR2 as SNEGSKA (reference sequence). Trimming removed 6 bases from V and 5 bases from J; junction bases left unmatched: 6. The CDR3 extends over 15 amino acids. CDR3 sequence: CSARTSGRRTGELFF. As DNA, the CDR3 is TGCAGTGCCCGGACTAGCGGGAGACGGACCGGGGAGCTGTTTTTT.